The rows below give T cell receptor beta chains drawn from one sample of a study of cytomegalovirus exposure and HLA in healthy donors. Assay: immunoSEQ multiplex PCR; the TCRdb copy retains only in-frame clones and omits some. The sample lists approximately 110,000 clones, over 65% occurring once. Sequenced sample: PBMCs. The receptors were gathered from a female donor in good health and CMV-seropositive. CDR3s include the opening cysteine and the closing phenylalanine or tryptophan. Clone size, where shown, is once, few, many, or a class for clones that have expanded.

j_gene,v_gene,abundance,CDR3aa
TRBJ1-1,TRBV19,NA,CASSIWPFLNTEAFF
TRBJ1-4,TRBV30,NA,CAWTTGLNEKLFF
TRBJ1-2,TRBV5-8,NA,CASSYSTGGDGYTF
TRBJ1-2,TRBV29-1,NA,CSVERHYGYTF
TRBJ1-2,TRBV4-1,NA,CASSLELVSYGYTF
TRBJ1-1,TRBV9,NA,CASSVDPGRNTEAFF
TRBJ1-2,TRBV6-6,NA,CASSFPDTRNLYGYTF
TRBJ1-1,TRBV10-1,medium-sized,CATRDRENTEAFF
TRBJ2-7,TRBV28,NA,CASTLGAPGTYEQYF
TRBJ2-2,TRBV19,few,CASSARSTSGNTGELFF
TRBJ1-2,TRBV30,NA,CAWTSGAFNYGYTF
TRBJ2-3,TRBV19,NA,CASSIGSGSSTDTQYF
TRBJ1-1,TRBV5-4,once,CASSGGGGRVAEAFF
TRBJ2-1,TRBV2,NA,CASSELAGGYNEQFF
TRBJ2-6,TRBV7-8,NA,CASSWGVSGANVLTF
TRBJ1-2,TRBV28,NA,CASSRGDVGGYTF
TRBJ2-2,TRBV10-1,medium-sized,CASRDGGTGELFF
TRBJ2-1,TRBV5-1,NA,CASSWTGGKRYNEQFF
TRBJ2-1,TRBV5-4,NA,CASSPGTSGSSYNEQFF
TRBJ1-5,TRBV28,NA,CASSSGARRVPQHF
TRBJ2-2,TRBV5-1,once,CASSGSGTSAGELFF
TRBJ2-7,TRBV30,NA,CAWSVLPYEQYF
TRBJ2-7,TRBV27,NA,CASSSYAQDEQYF
TRBJ2-5,TRBV6-6,NA,CASRTGGFQETQYF
TRBJ2-7,TRBV27,NA,CASSLGGRNEQYF
TRBJ2-7,TRBV5-1,once,CASSRLAGTYEQYF
TRBJ1-1,TRBV27,NA,CASTPNDWTDFTEAFF
TRBJ2-7,TRBV5-1,once,CASQKEPGQGFYEQYF
TRBJ1-6,TRBV18,NA,CASSRGQESPLHF
TRBJ1-2,TRBV5-1,NA,CASSPLSGKDGYTF
TRBJ2-1,TRBV5-4,NA,CASSLVGVTSEQFF
TRBJ1-1,TRBV18,NA,CASSPRDRVGIEAFF
TRBJ1-5,TRBV27,NA,CASSRDRVDQPQHF
TRBJ2-1,TRBV6-1,NA,CASSVRTGGTSLNEQFF
TRBJ2-2,TRBV18,NA,CASSPLGQGNTGELFF
TRBJ1-1,TRBV7-6,once,CASSFQIPNTEAFF